The clone carrying this T cell receptor (beta chain) was detected only a few times. The antigen remains undetermined. The source of the sample is a study of cytomegalovirus exposure and HLA in healthy donors. This CDR3 spans 14 amino acids. V lost 0 bases and J lost 6; bases outside the gene matches: 4. In germline, CDR1 is KGHSH, CDR2 LQKENI. Study results and caveats: Most CMV-associated TCR beta chains were later found to appear HLA-restricted. The records held CMV serostatus as the only immune exposure information.

The PCR contained 60 Vbeta and 13 Jbeta primers. Authors' methods: Around 10 million of the about 80 million unique TCR beta chains counted in a later analysis were shared. TCRdb keeps only in-frame clones here, not all; method: immunoSEQ multiplex PCR. V, J and clone size reflect that table, while D and trimming were determined from the DNA. The table has some 110,000 clones, approximately 70% seen once. The donors (healthy individuals) were bone marrow donors. This chain uses TRBV18 with TRBJ1-2, with 7 bases lining up with TRBD1. The sequencing input was PBMCs. The TCR originated in a man aged 18 to 30 in good health and CMV-seronegative. CDR3 sequence: CASSPPTGTDGYTF. The CDR3 nucleotides are TGTGCCAGCTCACCACCGACAGGGACCGATGGCTACACCTTC. Combining the CDR3 with reference TRBV18 and TRBJ1-2 gives the whole variable domain NAGVMQNPRHLVRRRGQEARLRCSPMKGHSHVYWYRQLPEEGLKFMVYLQKENIIDESGMPKERFSAEFPKEGPSILRIQQVVRGDSAAYFCASSPPTGTDGYTFGSGTRLTVV.